This T cell receptor (beta chain) was identified during a study of T cells in Graves' hyperthyroidism and ophthalmopathy. Turning to the study itself: Pretreatment peripheral blood was obtained at initial diagnosis. Study observations and caveats: Most thyroid clonotypes with frequency above 0.001 were detected in blood. Before onset, by a median of about seven months, the model predicted ophthalmopathy.

A word on this clonotype: Its antigen remains unidentified. A much larger clone sits a single nucleotide away, making a read error possible.

The CDR3 covers 14 residues. Germline lookup yields CDR1 LNHDA and CDR2 SQIVND (reference sequence). V was cut by 7 bases and J by 0 bases, with 10 bases left in between. TCR beta CDR3 regions were amplified from RNA. HTBI primers were the set used in a first-round RT-PCR of the TCR CDR3. TCRdb passed the multiplex PCR reads through MiXCR, listing each CDR3 protein once. The table lists approximately 620,000 distinct CDR3 sequences, more than 11% of them singletons. Researchers barred patients who had uncontrolled infection, other autoimmune disease, pregnancy or lactation. The receptor's source is a woman in her 30s with Graves' hyperthyroidism that later progressed to Graves' ophthalmopathy. The material sequenced was blood. The chain links TRBV19 to TRBJ2-4; the D gene is possibly TRBD2 (5 bases). The CDR3 DNA reads as TGTGCCAGTATGTCGACTACAGCCAAAAACATTCAGTACTTC. Translation: CASMSTTAKNIQYF.